The clone carrying this T cell receptor beta chain was recorded at least ten times. As yet, its antigen is unknown. This sample is part of a study of human T cells and chemical hapten exposure. This sample's time point: pre-sensitization, week 0. Treatment here: therapeutic diphenylcyclopropenone sensitization with weekly scalp DPC. In TCRdb, the RACE reads were re-called with MiXCR into one record per CDR3 protein. The table records some 330,000 distinct CDR3 sequences, over 5% of them present only once. Whole-study findings and limits: A positive correlation with patch test score was shown by PT1 expanded TCR counts. Unchanged with DPC sensitization were TCRs above 1 in 1000 frequency.

Sequenced here: whole blood, sampled in connection with sensitization to the hapten diphenylcyclopropenone (DPC). This receptor was identified in a woman in her late teens or twenties with alopecia areata. Some clones in this sample may be carry-over from other donors' samples.

CDR3 amino acids: CASATGGGGEKLFF. The CDR3 coding sequence is TGTGCCAGCGCTACAGGGGGCGGCGGGGAAAAACTGTTTTTT. The rearrangement uses TRBV12-3 or TRBV12-4 and TRBJ1-4, with 9 bases aligning to TRBD1. CDR3 length: 14 residues. With 8 bases clipped from V and 8 bases from J, the junction kept 9 bases outside the gene matches.